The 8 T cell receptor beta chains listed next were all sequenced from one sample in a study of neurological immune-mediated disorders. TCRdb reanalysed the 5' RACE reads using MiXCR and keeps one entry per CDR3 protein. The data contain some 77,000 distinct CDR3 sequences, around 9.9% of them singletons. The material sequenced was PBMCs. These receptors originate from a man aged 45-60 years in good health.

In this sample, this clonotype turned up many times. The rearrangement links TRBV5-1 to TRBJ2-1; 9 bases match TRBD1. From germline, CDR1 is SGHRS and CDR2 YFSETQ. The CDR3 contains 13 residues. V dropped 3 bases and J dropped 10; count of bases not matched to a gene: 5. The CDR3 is CASSSTGGGEQFF. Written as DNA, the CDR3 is TGCGCCAGCAGCTCTACAGGGGGCGGGGAGCAGTTCTTC.

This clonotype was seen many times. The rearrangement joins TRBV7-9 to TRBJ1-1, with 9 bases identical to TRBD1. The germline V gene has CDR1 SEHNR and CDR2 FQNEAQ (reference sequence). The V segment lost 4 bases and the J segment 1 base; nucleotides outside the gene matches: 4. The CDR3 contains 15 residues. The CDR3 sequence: CASSSQGAENTEAFF. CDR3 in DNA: TGTGCCAGCAGCTCACAGGGGGCTGAGAACACTGAAGCTTTCTTT. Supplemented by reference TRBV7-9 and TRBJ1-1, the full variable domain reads DTGVSQNPRHKITKRGQNVTFRCDPISEHNRLYWYRQTLGQGPEFLTYFQNEAQLEKSRLLSDRFSAERPKGSFSTLEIQRTEQGDSAMYLCASSSQGAENTEAFFGQGTRLTVV.

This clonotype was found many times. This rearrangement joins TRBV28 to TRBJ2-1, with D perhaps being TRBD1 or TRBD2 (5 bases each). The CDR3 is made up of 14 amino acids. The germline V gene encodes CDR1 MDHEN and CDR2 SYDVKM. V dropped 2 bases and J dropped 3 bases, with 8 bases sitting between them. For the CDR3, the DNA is TGTGCCAGCAGTTTAGGGACCCGCTACAATGAGCAGTTCTTC. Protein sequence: CASSLGTRYNEQFF.

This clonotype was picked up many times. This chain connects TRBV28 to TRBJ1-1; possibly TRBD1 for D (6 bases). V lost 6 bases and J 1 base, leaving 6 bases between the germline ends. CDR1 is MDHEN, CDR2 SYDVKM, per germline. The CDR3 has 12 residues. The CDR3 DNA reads TGTGCCAGCAGGACAGGGAACACTGAAGCTTTCTTT. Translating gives CASRTGNTEAFF.

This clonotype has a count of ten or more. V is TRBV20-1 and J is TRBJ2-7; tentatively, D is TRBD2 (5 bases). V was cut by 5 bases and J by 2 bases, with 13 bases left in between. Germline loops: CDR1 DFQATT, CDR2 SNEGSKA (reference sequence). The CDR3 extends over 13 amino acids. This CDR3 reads CSAEFEGTYEQYF. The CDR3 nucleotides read TGCAGTGCTGAGTTTGAGGGAACCTACGAGCAGTACTTC.

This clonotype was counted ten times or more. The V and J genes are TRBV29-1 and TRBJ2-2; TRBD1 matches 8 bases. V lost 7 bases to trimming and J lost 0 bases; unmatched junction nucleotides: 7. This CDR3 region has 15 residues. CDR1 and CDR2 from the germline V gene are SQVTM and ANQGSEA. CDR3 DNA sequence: TGCAGCGCGCGAGACAGGGGCGCGAACACCGGGGAGCTGTTTTTT. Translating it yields CSARDRGANTGELFF.

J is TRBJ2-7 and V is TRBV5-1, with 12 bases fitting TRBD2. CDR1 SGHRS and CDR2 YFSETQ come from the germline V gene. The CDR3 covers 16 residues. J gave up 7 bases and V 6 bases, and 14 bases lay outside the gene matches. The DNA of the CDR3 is TGCGCCAGCACGACCGGCCCTAGCGGGGGGGCCGGGGAGCAGTACTTC. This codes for CASTTGPSGGAGEQYF.

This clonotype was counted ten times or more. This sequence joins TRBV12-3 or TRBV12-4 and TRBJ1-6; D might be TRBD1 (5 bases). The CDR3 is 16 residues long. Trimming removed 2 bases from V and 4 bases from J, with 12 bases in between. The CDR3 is CASSLQAGIYNSPLHF. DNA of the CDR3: TGTGCCAGCAGTTTACAGGCAGGGATATATAATTCACCCCTCCACTTT.